This TCR beta chain is drawn from a study of Ad26.COV2.S vaccination and SARS-CoV-2 variants. The treatment was: about 20 received Ad26.COV2.S at low or high dose, single or two shots; about 5 received placebo; per-sample allocation not given. Samples analyzed were those drawn on day 63 after the first vaccine or placebo injection. Sequenced by immunoSEQ multiplex PCR; TCRdb stores in-frame clones only, minus some. The sample contains approximately 300,000 clones, about 85% of which appear only once. The study, taken as a whole, reports: Possible underestimation of total T cell responses by the TCR breadth and depth analyses was noted.

This clone occurred once. The antigen is undetermined. From germline, CDR1 is SGHNT and CDR2 YYREEE (reference sequence). The V end was cut by 4 bases, the J end by 3 bases, with 9 bases between. CDR3 length: 13 amino acids. The origin of this receptor is a person between 18 and 65 years old who received the Ad26.COV2.S COVID-19 vaccine or a placebo. The sample was peripheral blood, taken in a trial of Ad26.COV2.S vaccine versus placebo. This chain connects TRBV5-4 to TRBJ2-3; no reliable D call. The CDR3 bases are TGTGCCAGCAGCCAAGAAGCTACAGATACGCAGTATTTT. Translating gives CASSQEATDTQYF.